The 29 T cell receptor beta chains below come from one sample, sequenced in a study of T cells in Graves' hyperthyroidism and ophthalmopathy. Researchers amplified the TCR beta CDR3 regions from RNA transcripts. The HTBI set primed first-round TCR CDR3 RT-PCR. From the multiplex PCR reads, TCRdb called clonotypes with MiXCR, one entry per CDR3 protein. The sample lists under 400,000 distinct CDR3 sequences, roughly an eighth occurring once. The specimen was blood. These TCRs come from a woman aged 18-29 years with Graves' hyperthyroidism.

This clonotype was seen at least ten times. This chain links TRBV6-1 with TRBJ2-1; the match to TRBD1 covers 9 bases. The CDR3 has 15 residues. Germline V gene sequence: CDR1 MNHNS, CDR2 SASEGT. The ends lost 3 bases at V and 4 bases at J; junction bases unmatched: 4. CDR3 in DNA: TGTGCCAGCAGTGAGGGGACAGGGTTTTACAATGAGCAGTTCTTC. It is translated as CASSEGTGFYNEQFF.

The sample holds many counts of this clonotype. This chain connects TRBV28 to TRBJ1-1; no clear D gene. The CDR3 consists of 11 residues. The V end lost 6 bases, the J end lost 4 bases, and 6 bases lay between the germline ends. Looked up from germline, CDR1 is MDHEN and CDR2 is SYDVKM. CDR3 nucleotides: TGTGCCAGCAGAGTAGGCACTGAAGCTTTCTTT. Translating it yields CASRVGTEAFF.

The chain is built from TRBV14 and TRBJ2-4; no clear D gene. CDR3 length: 15 amino acids. V lost 1 base and J lost 3, with 10 bases in between. Looked up from germline, CDR1 is SGHDN and CDR2 is FVKESK. As DNA, the CDR3 is TGTGCCAGCAGCCAAGCAATCAAGAACAAAAACATTCAGTACTTC. Translated, it gives CASSQAIKNKNIQYF.

This clonotype was observed many times. The chain is built from TRBV28 and TRBJ2-1, with 9 bases fitting TRBD2. Germline V lookup: CDR1 MDHEN, CDR2 SYDVKM. The CDR3 length is 15 residues. J gave up 7 bases and V 7 bases, and 11 bases lay outside the gene matches. The CDR3 reads CASTQAGGRGNEQFF. CDR3 sequence (DNA): TGTGCCAGCACACAGGCGGGAGGGAGAGGGAATGAGCAGTTCTTC.

There are a few counts of this clonotype. A much larger clonotype is one base distant, so this may be a read error. CDR3 sequence reads: CASSQGIQVTQYF. CDR3 in DNA: TGTGCCAGCAGCCAAGGTATCCAAGTTACGCAGTATTTT. The chain carries TRBV3-1 and TRBJ2-3; D is uncertain. Germline lookup yields CDR1 LGHDT and CDR2 YNNKEL (reference sequence). V lost 1 base to trimming and J lost 8 bases, with 10 bases between them. This CDR3 has 13 amino acids.

The gene calls are TRBV28 and TRBJ1-1; D remains unclear. Germline values: CDR1 MDHEN, CDR2 SYDVKM. The CDR3 totals 12 residues. Trimming took 9 bases from V and 0 from J, leaving 8 bases between them. In DNA, the CDR3 is TGTGCCAGAAGCCGGATGAACACTGAAGCTTTCTTT. Encoded protein: CARSRMNTEAFF.

This clonotype was seen ten or more times. V is TRBV27 and J is TRBJ2-1; perhaps TRBD2 as D (5 bases). Looked up from germline, CDR1 is MNHEY and CDR2 is SMNVEV (reference sequence). The CDR3 covers 10 residues. The ends were cut back, 7 bases at V and 10 bases at J, with 8 bases in the middle. The CDR3 sequence: CASTASEQFF. For the CDR3, the DNA is TGTGCCAGCACGGCTAGCGAGCAGTTCTTC.

In this sample, this clonotype turned up a few times. The CDR3 DNA sequence: TGTGCCAGCAGCACCCGCGACAGTATCCTTTGGGGCTACACCTTC. Residues: CASSTRDSILWGYTF. V and J are TRBV5-8 and TRBJ1-2; D perhaps matches TRBD1 (5 bases). The CDR3 consists of 15 residues. CDR1 and CDR2 from the germline V gene are SGHTS and YDEGEE. Trimming left V 4 bases short and J 8 bases short, with 21 bases between.

This clonotype turned up a few times. J is TRBJ2-6 and V is TRBV6-2 or TRBV6-3; D remains ambiguous. There are 14 residues in the CDR3. Germline V gives CDR1 MNHEY, CDR2 SVGEGT. V was pared by 6 bases and J by 0 bases, with 6 bases between. The CDR3 spells CASSHFSGANVLTF. The DNA for the CDR3 is TGTGCCAGCAGCCATTTCTCTGGGGCCAACGTCCTGACTTTC.

The sample holds a few counts of this clonotype. J is TRBJ2-1 and V is TRBV9; 8 positions match TRBD2. The CDR3 runs 14 residues. The trim removed 2 bases at V and 8 bases at J, leaving 6 bases unmatched. Germline CDR1 reads SGDLS; CDR2 reads YYNGEE. This CDR3 is CASSVGRGRDEQFF. The CDR3 region has the DNA TGTGCCAGCAGCGTCGGGAGGGGCCGGGATGAGCAGTTCTTC.

This clonotype occurred many times. In DNA, the CDR3 is TGTGCCACCCCTCCGGTAGCGGGAGGCCTCTTTCCGTTCAATGAGCAGTTCTTC. Translating gives CATPPVAGGLFPFNEQFF. The chain joins TRBV7-9 to TRBJ2-1; 10 bases agree with TRBD2. Per germline, CDR1 SEHNR and CDR2 FQNEAQ (reference sequence). J gave up 6 bases and V 10 bases, and 21 bases lay outside the gene matches. There are 18 residues in the CDR3.

This clonotype was seen ten or more times. The chain combines TRBV7-9 with TRBJ2-5; 14 bases match TRBD2. The germline CDR1 and CDR2 sequences are SEHNR and FQNEAQ (reference sequence). With V trimmed by 5 bases and J by 0 bases, 2 bases remained unmatched. There are 16 residues in the CDR3. The CDR3 DNA reads as TGTGCCAGCAGCCCGGGACTAGCGGGAGACCAAGAGACCCAGTACTTC. This translates into CASSPGLAGDQETQYF.

This clonotype was recorded many times. The chain couples TRBV13 to TRBJ1-1; 7 bases align to TRBD1. CDR3 length equals 14 residues. V gave up 10 bases and J gave up 3 bases; unmatched junction bases: 11. CDR1 is PRHDT and CDR2 is FYEKMQ in the germline V gene (reference sequence). CDR3: CATNPGQQYTEAFF. The DNA for the CDR3 is TGTGCCACTAATCCGGGACAGCAATACACTGAAGCTTTCTTT.

This clonotype was detected many times. The rearrangement links TRBV12-3 or TRBV12-4 to TRBJ1-2; no clear D gene. V gave up 3 bases and J gave up 6 bases, with 11 bases separating them. This CDR3 comprises 13 residues. The CDR3 region has the DNA TGTGCCAGCAGTTTTTCAGTCACAGATGGCTACACCTTC. It translates to CASSFSVTDGYTF.

The table lists this clonotype with many counts. The CDR3 sequence is CASSRDQGWSTEAFF. CDR3 bases: TGTGCCAGCAGCCGCGACCAGGGGTGGAGCACTGAAGCTTTCTTT. V usage is TRBV7-3 and J usage is TRBJ1-1; TRBD1 is a possible D gene (6 bases). Between the trimmed V and J ends, which lost 5 bases and 4 bases, there was a span of 17 bases. Per the germline V gene, CDR1 is SGHTA and CDR2 is FQGTGA. CDR3 length: 15 residues.

V gene TRBV19 combines with J gene TRBJ1-5, with TRBD1 identical over 7 bases. Germline loops: CDR1 LNHDA, CDR2 SQIVND (reference sequence). This CDR3 is 14 amino acids long. V lost 5 bases and J lost 3; bases outside the gene matches: 4. The CDR3 region is CASSDGQVNQPQHF. CDR3 DNA sequence: TGTGCCAGTAGTGATGGACAGGTCAATCAGCCCCAGCATTTT.

This clonotype was counted at least ten times. This chain connects TRBV29-1 to TRBJ2-7; D may correspond to TRBD1 or TRBD2 (5 bases each). Trimming cost V 2 bases and J 2 bases, with 10 bases left between them. There are 13 residues in the CDR3. Germline V CDR1 and CDR2: SQVTM, ANQGSEA. This CDR3 reads CSVESGLPYEQYF. CDR3 bases: TGCAGCGTTGAATCGGGGCTACCCTACGAGCAGTACTTC.

Points on this clonotype: It may be a read error: a sequence one base away is much more abundant. The CDR3 DNA follows: TGTGCCAGCGCCGGGCCAGTGACTGAAGCTTTCTTT. Amino acids: CASAGPVTEAFF. The rearrangement joins TRBV27 to TRBJ1-1; D not certain. This CDR3 region has 12 residues. V shed 8 bases and J shed 5 bases, with 12 bases lying between them. Germline V lookup: CDR1 MNHEY, CDR2 SMNVEV (reference sequence).

This clonotype came up many times. The J gene is TRBJ2-7, the V gene TRBV27, with D possibly called TRBD1 or TRBD2 (5 bases each). V was shortened by 6 bases and J by 3 bases, with 18 bases between the two germline ends. The length of the CDR3 is 15 residues. The V gene's germline CDR1 is MNHEY and CDR2 SMNVEV (reference sequence). CDR3 protein: CASSPRRWDDYEQYF. The DNA for the CDR3 is TGTGCCAGCAGCCCCAGGAGATGGGACGACTACGAGCAGTACTTC.

This clonotype has ten or more counts. V is TRBV29-1 and J is TRBJ2-4, with D unclear. Germline CDR1 SQVTM, CDR2 ANQGSEA. This CDR3 is built from 13 residues. The V gene lost 5 bases and the J gene lost 0 bases, with 8 bases spanning the gap. The CDR3 protein is CSVSRLAKNIQYF. In nucleotides, the CDR3 is TGCAGCGTTTCCCGGCTAGCCAAAAACATTCAGTACTTC.

There are many counts of this clonotype. V and J are TRBV7-3 and TRBJ2-7; TRBD1 matches at 7 bases. The CDR3 has 15 residues. Germline V CDR1 and CDR2: SGHTA, FQGTGA. Trimming at V came to 0 bases and at J to 4 bases, leaving 6 bases not matched to a gene. This CDR3 is CASSLTPGTEYEQYF. The CDR3, as DNA: TGTGCCAGCAGCTTAACGCCCGGGACAGAATACGAGCAGTACTTC.

This clonotype was picked up many times. The chain carries TRBV29-1 and TRBJ2-5; 12 bases match TRBD2. The CDR3 spans 19 residues. The germline CDR1 and CDR2 sequences are SQVTM and ANQGSEA. V shed 1 base and J 5 bases; nucleotides not matched to a gene: 17. In DNA, the CDR3 is TGCAGCGTTGAAGCCCTCTCTAGCCCTAGCGGGAGGGCTAAGGAGACCCAGTACTTC. Residues: CSVEALSSPSGRAKETQYF.

This clonotype appeared many times. V usage is TRBV28 and J usage is TRBJ2-5, with TRBD2 matching 8 bases. Germline loops: CDR1 MDHEN, CDR2 SYDVKM. The J segment lost 2 bases and the V segment lost 6 bases, leaving 11 bases of the junction unmatched. The CDR3 loop spans 16 amino acids. As DNA, the CDR3 is TGTGCCAGCAGACCCCTGCGGGAGGTCACTCAAGAGACCCAGTACTTC. It encodes CASRPLREVTQETQYF.

This clonotype was seen at least ten times. The chain links TRBV11-2 to TRBJ2-7, with 10 bases that match TRBD1. The ends lost 5 bases at V and 5 bases at J; junction bases unmatched: 6. The germline gives CDR1 SGHAT, CDR2 FQNNGV. The CDR3 totals 14 residues. In nucleotides, the CDR3 is TGTGCCAGCAGCACCTGGGACAGGGGAGACGAGCAGTACTTC. The encoded protein is CASSTWDRGDEQYF.

This clonotype came up a few times. This may stem from a read error, because a much larger clone lies one nucleotide away. The CDR3 carries no conserved terminal phenylalanine or tryptophan, so it likely arises from a read error. V and J are TRBV10-3 and TRBJ2-7; 7 positions agree with TRBD2. Germline trimming cut 5 bases from V and 5 bases from J; bases unmatched to any gene: 12. CDR3 length: 15 amino acids. Germline loops: CDR1 ENHRY, CDR2 SYGVKD. The CDR3 nucleotides read TGTGCCATCAGTTCGGGAAAGGCGGGAGAGGACGAGCAGTACTCC. It is translated as CAISSGKAGEDEQYS.

This clonotype was observed many times. V usage is TRBV20-1 and J usage is TRBJ1-2; D may be TRBD1 (5 bases). V was shortened by 5 bases and J by 0 bases, with 10 bases between the two germline ends. This CDR3 comprises 13 residues. Germline CDR1 reads DFQATT; CDR2 reads SNEGSKA (reference sequence). The CDR3 loop reads CSAVGPANYGYTF. CDR3 DNA sequence: TGCAGTGCTGTGGGGCCCGCTAACTATGGCTACACCTTC.

The sample holds many counts of this clonotype. The CDR3 protein is CASSLGGTVGELFF. The DNA for the CDR3 is TGTGCCAGCAGTTTAGGCGGGACAGTCGGGGAGCTGTTTTTT. V usage is TRBV27 and J usage is TRBJ2-2; tentatively, D is TRBD1 (7 bases). Germline V gene data show CDR1 as MNHEY and CDR2 as SMNVEV (reference sequence). Trimming removed 2 bases at V and 7 bases at J, with 11 bases between. This CDR3 spans 14 amino acids.

The genes are TRBV25-1 and TRBJ2-5; 7 nucleotides match TRBD2. From germline, CDR1 is MGHDK and CDR2 SYGVNS. This CDR3 is 14 amino acids long. V shed 1 base, J shed 5 bases, and the junction held 4 bases outside the gene matches. CDR3 coding DNA: TGTGCCAGCAGTGAATCGGGAGGAGCGGAGACCCAGTACTTC. This translates into CASSESGGAETQYF.

V gene TRBV5-1 combines with J gene TRBJ2-7; 10 bases agree with TRBD2. CDR1 SGHRS and CDR2 YFSETQ come from the germline V gene. The ends lost 7 bases at V and 5 bases at J; junction bases unmatched: 9. There are 14 residues in the CDR3. The CDR3 protein is CASGLSSGGHEQYF. CDR3 bases: TGCGCCAGCGGACTTTCTAGCGGGGGCCACGAGCAGTACTTC.